The clone carrying this T cell receptor (beta chain) was picked up a small number of times. Profiled with immunoSEQ multiplex PCR; TCRdb holds only in-frame clones, not every one. The data hold around 35,000 clones, with roughly nine tenths observed a single time. This sample stems from a study of T cell changes during pregnancy in multiple sclerosis. This sample comprised CD4+ T cells from peripheral blood mononuclear cells, obtained in the second trimester of pregnancy. This TCR was recovered from a female donor with multiple sclerosis, enrolled in a pregnancy study.

The CDR3 here is CASSSNSRGLEQYF. The CDR3 nucleotides read TGTGCCAGCAGCTCAAATTCCAGGGGTTTGGAGCAGTACTTC. The chain is built from TRBV11-3 and TRBJ2-7, with D perhaps matching TRBD1 (6 bases). This CDR3 region has 14 residues. Between the trimmed V and J ends, which lost 4 bases and 7 bases, there was a span of 17 bases. Germline V gene lookup returns CDR1 SGHNT and CDR2 YENEEA. The full variable domain, rest sourced from reference TRBV11-3 and TRBJ2-7, is EAGVVQSPRYKIIEKKQPVAFWCNPISGHNTLYWYLQNLGQGPELLIRYENEEAVDDSQLPKDRFSAERLKGVDSTLKIQPAELGDSAVYLCASSSNSRGLEQYFGPGTRLTVT.